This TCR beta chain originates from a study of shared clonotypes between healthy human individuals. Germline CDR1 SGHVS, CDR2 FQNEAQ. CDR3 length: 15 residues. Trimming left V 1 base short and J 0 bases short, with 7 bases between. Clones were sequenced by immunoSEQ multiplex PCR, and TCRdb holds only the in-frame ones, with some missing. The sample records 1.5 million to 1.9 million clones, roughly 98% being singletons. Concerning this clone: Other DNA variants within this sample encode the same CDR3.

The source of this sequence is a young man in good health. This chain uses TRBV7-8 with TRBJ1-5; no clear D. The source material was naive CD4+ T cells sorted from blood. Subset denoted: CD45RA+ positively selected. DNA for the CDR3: TGTGCCAGCAGCTTAGGAGACAATAGCAATCAGCCCCAGCATTTT. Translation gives CASSLGDNSNQPQHF.